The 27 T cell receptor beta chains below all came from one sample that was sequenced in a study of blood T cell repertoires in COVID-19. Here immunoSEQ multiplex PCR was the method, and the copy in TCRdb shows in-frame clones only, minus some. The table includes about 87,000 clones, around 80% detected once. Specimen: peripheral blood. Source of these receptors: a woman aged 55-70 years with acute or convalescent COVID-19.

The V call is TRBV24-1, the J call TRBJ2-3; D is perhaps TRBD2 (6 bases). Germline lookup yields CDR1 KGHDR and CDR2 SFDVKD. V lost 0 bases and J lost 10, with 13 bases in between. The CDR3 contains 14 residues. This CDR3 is CATSDLLGGGAQYF. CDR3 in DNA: TGTGCCACCAGTGATTTGCTGGGTGGAGGGGCGCAGTATTTT.

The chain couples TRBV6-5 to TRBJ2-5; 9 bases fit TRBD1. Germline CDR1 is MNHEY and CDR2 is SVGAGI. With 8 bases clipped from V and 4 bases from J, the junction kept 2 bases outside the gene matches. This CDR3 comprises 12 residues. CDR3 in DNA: TGTGCCAGCCGGACAGGGGCAGAGACCCAGTACTTC. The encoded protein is CASRTGAETQYF.

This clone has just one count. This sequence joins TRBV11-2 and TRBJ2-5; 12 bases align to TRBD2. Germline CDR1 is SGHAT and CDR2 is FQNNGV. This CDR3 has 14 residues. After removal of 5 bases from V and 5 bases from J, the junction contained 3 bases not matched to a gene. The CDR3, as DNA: TGTGCCAGCAGCCCTGGACTAGCGGGGGAGACCCAGTACTTC. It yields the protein CASSPGLAGETQYF.

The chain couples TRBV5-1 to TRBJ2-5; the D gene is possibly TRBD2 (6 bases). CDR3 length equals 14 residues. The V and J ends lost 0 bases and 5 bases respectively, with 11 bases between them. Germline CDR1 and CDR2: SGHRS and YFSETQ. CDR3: CASSLAGSGETQYF. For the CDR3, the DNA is TGCGCCAGCAGCTTGGCCGGCAGCGGGGAGACCCAGTACTTC.

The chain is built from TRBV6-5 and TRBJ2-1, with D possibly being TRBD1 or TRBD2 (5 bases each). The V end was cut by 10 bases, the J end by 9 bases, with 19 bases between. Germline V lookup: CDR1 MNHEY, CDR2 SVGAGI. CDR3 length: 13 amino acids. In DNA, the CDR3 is TGTGCCACCAGGGTACTAGAGTCCGGTGAGCAGTTCTTC. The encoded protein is CATRVLESGEQFF.

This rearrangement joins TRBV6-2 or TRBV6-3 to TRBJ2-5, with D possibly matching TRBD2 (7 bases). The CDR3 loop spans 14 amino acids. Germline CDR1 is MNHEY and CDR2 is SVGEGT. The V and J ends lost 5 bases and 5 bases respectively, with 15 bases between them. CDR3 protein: CASSPHRGGETQYF. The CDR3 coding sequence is TGTGCCAGCAGTCCCCACCGCGGGGGCGAGACCCAGTACTTC.

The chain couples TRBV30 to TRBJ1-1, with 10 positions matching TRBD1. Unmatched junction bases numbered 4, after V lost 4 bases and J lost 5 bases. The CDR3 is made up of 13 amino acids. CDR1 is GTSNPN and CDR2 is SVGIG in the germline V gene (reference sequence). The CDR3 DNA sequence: TGTGCCTGGATAGGGACAGGGGATACTGAAGCTTTCTTT. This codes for CAWIGTGDTEAFF.

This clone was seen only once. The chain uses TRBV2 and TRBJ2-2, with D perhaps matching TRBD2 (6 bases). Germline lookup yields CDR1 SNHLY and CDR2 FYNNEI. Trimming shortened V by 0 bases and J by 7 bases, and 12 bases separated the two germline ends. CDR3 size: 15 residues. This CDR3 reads CASSEAGRGIGELFF. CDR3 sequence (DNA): TGTGCCAGCAGTGAAGCGGGCCGGGGGATCGGGGAGCTGTTTTTT.

The CDR3: CASSDRGLDTEAFF. The CDR3 region has the DNA TGTGCCAGCAGTGATAGGGGGTTGGACACTGAAGCTTTCTTT. J is TRBJ1-1 and V is TRBV2; the D gene is possibly TRBD1 (6 bases). Between the trimmed V and J ends, which lost 3 bases and 3 bases, there was a span of 11 bases. CDR1 SNHLY and CDR2 FYNNEI come from the germline V gene. The CDR3 extends over 14 amino acids.

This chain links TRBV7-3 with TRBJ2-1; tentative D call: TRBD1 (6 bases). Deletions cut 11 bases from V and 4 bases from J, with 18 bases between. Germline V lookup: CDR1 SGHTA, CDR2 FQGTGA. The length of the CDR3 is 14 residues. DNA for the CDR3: TGTGCCCCGAGTGGGGGCCTTAGATACAATGAGCAGTTCTTC. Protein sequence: CAPSGGLRYNEQFF.

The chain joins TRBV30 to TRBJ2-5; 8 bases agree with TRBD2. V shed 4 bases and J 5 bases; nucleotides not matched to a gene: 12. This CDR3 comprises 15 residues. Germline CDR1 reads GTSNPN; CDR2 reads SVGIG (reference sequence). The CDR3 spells CAWKPGTRAGETQYF. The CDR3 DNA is TGTGCCTGGAAACCCGGGACTAGGGCGGGCGAGACCCAGTACTTC.

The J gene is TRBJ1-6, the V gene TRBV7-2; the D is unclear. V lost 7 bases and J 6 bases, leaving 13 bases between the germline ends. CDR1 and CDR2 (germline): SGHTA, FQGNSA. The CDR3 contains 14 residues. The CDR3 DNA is TGTGCCAGCAAAGGTCCGGCTAGTAATTCACCCCTCCACTTT. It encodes CASKGPASNSPLHF.

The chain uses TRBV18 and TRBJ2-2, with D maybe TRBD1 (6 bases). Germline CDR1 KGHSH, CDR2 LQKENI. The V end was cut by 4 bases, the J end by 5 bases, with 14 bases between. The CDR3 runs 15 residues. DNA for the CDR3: TGTGCCAGCTCACGTCAGGGGATGGGAACCGGGGAGCTGTTTTTT. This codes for CASSRQGMGTGELFF.

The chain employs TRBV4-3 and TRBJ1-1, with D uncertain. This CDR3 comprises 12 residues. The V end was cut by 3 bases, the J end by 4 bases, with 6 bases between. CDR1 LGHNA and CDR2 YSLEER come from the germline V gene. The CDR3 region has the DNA TGCGCCAGCAGCCAGAAGAGCACTGAAGCTTTCTTT. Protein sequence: CASSQKSTEAFF.

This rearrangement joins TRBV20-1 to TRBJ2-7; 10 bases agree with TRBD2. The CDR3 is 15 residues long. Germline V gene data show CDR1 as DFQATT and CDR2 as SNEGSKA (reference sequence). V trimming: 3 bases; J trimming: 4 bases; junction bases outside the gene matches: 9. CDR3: CSASEGPSGSYEQYF. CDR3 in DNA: TGCAGTGCTAGTGAGGGGCCTAGCGGGAGTTACGAGCAGTACTTC.

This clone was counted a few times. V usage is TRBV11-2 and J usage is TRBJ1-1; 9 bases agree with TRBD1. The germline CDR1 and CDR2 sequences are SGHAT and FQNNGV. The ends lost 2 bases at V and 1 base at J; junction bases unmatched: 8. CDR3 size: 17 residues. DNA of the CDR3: TGTGCCAGCAGCTTAAACCCTTGGGACAGGGAGAACACTGAAGCTTTCTTT. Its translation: CASSLNPWDRENTEAFF.

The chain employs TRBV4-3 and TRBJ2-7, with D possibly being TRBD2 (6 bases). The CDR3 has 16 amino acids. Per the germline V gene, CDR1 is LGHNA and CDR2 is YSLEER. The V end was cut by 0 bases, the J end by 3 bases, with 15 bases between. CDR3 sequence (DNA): TGCGCCAGCAGCCAAGATTTTTCTGGGAGGCTCTACGAGCAGTACTTC. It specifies CASSQDFSGRLYEQYF.

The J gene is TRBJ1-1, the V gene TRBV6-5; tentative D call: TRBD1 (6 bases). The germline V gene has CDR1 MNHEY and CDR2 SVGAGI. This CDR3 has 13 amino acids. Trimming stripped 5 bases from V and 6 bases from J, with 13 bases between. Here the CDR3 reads CASSQGTGAEAFF. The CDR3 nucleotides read TGTGCCAGCAGTCAGGGGACGGGCGCTGAAGCTTTCTTT.

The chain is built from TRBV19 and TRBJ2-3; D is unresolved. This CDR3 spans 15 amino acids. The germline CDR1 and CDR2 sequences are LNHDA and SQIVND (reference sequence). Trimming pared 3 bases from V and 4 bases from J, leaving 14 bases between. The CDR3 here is CASSIYKRDADTQYF. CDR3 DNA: TGTGCCAGTAGTATTTATAAAAGAGATGCAGATACGCAGTATTTT.

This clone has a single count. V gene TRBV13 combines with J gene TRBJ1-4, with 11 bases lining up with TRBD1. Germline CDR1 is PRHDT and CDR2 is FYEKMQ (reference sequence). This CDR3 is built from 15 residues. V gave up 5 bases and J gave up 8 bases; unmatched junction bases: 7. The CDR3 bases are TGTGCCAGCAGCCGGACAGGGGGCGGAGGGGAAAAACTGTTTTTT. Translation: CASSRTGGGGEKLFF.

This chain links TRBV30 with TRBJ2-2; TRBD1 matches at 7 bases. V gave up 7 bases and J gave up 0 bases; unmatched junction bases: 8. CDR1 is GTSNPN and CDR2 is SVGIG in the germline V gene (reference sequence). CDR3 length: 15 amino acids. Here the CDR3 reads CASDAGTANTGELFF. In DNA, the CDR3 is TGTGCCTCGGATGCCGGGACAGCGAACACCGGGGAGCTGTTTTTT.

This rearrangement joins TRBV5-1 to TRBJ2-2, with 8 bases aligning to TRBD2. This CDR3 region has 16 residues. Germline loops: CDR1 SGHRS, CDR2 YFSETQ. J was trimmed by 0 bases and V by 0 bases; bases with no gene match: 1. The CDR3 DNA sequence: TGCGCCAGCAGCTTGGGTAGCGGGGCGAACACCGGGGAGCTGTTTTTT. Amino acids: CASSLGSGANTGELFF.

CDR3 loop: CASSPGGRDKLFF. CDR3 coding DNA: TGTGCCAGCAGCCCAGGGGGCAGGGACAAACTGTTTTTT. The chain recombines TRBV6-6 with TRBJ1-4; TRBD1 matches 8 bases. This CDR3 contains 13 residues. The V gene's germline CDR1 is MNHNY and CDR2 SVGAGI (reference sequence). The V and J ends lost 6 bases and 11 bases, in that order; junction bases with no gene match: 8.

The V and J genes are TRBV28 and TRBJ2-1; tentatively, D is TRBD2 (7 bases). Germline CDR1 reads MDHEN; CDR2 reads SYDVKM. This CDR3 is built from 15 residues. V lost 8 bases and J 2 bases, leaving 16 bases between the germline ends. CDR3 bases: TGTGCCAGCGTAGGGGGGGGACGTCCCTACAATGAGCAGTTCTTC. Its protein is CASVGGGRPYNEQFF.

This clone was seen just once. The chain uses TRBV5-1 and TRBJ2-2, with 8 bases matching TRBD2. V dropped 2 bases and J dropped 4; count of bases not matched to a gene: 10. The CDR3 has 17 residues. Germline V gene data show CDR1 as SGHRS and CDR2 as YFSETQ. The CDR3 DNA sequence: TGCGCCAGCAGCTTAGACTCGACTAGCGTCGTCACCGGGGAGCTGTTTTTT. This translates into CASSLDSTSVVTGELFF.

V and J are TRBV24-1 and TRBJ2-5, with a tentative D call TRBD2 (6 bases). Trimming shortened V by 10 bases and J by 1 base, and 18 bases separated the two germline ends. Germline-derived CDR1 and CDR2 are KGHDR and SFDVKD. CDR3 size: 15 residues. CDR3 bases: TGTGCCACTAACAGGCGAAGGGACTGCCAAGAGACCCAGTACTTC. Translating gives CATNRRRDCQETQYF.

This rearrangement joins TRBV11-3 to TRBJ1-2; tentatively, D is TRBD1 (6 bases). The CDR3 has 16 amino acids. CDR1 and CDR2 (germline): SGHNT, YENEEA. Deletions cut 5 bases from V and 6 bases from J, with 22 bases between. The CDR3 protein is CASSPSLIQGRHGYTF. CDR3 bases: TGTGCCAGCAGCCCATCCCTTATACAGGGACGGCATGGCTACACCTTC.